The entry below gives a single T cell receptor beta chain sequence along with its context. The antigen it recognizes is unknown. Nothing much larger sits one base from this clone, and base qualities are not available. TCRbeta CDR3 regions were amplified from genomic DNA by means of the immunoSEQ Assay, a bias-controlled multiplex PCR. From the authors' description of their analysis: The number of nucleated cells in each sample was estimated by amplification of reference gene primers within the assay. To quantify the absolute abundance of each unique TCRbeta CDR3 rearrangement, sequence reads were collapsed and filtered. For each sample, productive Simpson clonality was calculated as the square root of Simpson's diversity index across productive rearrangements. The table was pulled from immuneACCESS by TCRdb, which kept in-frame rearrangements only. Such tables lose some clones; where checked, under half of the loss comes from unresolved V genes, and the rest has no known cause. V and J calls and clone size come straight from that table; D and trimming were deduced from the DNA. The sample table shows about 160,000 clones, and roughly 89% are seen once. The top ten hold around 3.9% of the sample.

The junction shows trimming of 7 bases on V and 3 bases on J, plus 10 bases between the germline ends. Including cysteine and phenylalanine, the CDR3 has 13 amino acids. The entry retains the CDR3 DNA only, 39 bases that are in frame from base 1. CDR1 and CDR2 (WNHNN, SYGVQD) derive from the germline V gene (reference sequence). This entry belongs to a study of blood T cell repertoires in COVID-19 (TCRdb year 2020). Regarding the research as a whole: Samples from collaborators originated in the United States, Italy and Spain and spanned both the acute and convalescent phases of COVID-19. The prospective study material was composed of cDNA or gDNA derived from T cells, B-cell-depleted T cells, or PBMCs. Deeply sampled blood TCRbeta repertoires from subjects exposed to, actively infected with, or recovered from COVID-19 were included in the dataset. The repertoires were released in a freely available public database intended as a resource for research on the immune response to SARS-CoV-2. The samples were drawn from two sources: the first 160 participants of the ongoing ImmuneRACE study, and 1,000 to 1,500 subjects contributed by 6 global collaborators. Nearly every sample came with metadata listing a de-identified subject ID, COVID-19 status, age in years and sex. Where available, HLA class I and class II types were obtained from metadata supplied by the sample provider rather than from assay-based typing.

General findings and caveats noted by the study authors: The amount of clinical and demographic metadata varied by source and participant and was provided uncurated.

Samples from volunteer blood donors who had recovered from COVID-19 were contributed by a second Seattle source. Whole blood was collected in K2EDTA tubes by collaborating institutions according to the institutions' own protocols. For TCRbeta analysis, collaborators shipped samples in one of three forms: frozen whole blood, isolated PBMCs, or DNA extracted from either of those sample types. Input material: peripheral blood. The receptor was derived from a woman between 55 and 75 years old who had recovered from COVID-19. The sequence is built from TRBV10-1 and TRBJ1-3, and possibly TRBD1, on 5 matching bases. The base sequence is TGCGCCAGCAACCAGGGCTTTGGAAACACCATATATTTT. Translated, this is CASNQGFGNTIYF.